This T cell receptor beta chain appears in the sequencing data of a study of cytomegalovirus exposure and HLA in healthy donors. Study in general: Researchers previously reported finding 90 million to 130 million unique TCR beta sequences from approximately 200 million T cells.

The PCR was carried out with 60 Vbeta primers and 13 Jbeta primers. Using immunoSEQ multiplex PCR, the repertoire was profiled, and TCRdb retains in-frame clones only, with some absent. The sample carries approximately 200,000 clones, about 79% recorded once. Study-level results: Productive rates of about 90% or about 30% were seen for most TCR beta V segments in an earlier analysis.

Comment on this clone: Its antigen remains unidentified.

The CDR3 extends over 15 amino acids. Germline CDR1 is LGHNA and CDR2 is YSLEER. V was trimmed by 2 bases and J by 4 bases, leaving 13 bases between them. Material: PBMCs. The genes are TRBV4-3 and TRBJ2-3; maybe TRBD2 (6 bases). This TCR was recovered from a boy between 2 and 10 years old in good health and CMV-seronegative. CDR3 residues: CASSQRLGGSDTQYF. CDR3 sequence (DNA): TGCGCCAGCAGCCAAAGACTAGGAGGCTCAGATACGCAGTATTTT.